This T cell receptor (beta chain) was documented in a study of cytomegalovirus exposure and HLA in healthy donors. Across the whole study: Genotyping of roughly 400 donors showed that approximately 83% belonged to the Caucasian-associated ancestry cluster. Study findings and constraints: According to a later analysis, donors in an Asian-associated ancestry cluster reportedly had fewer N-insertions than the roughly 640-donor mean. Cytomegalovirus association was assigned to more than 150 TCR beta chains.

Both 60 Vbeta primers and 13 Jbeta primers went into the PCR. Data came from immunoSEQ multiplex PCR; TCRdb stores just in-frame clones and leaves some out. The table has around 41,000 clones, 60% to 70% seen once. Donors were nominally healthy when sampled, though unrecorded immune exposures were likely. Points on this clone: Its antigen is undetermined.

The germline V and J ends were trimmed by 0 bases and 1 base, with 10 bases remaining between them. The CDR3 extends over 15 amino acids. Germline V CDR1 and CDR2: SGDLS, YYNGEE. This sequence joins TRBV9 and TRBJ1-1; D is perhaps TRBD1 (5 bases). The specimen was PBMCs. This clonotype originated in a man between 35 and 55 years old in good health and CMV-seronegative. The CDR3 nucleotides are TGTGCCAGCAGCGTAGGGGGAGGGGCGAACACTGAAGCTTTCTTT. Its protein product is CASSVGGGANTEAFF.